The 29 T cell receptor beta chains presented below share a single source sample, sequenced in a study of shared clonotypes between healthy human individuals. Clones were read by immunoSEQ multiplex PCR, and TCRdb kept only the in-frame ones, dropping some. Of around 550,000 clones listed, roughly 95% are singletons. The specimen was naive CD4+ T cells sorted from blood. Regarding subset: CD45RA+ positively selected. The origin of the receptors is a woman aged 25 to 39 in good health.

The CDR3 nucleotides read TGCGCCAGCAGCTTCCAGGTCTCCAGGAACGACGAGCAGTACTTC. Its translation: CASSFQVSRNDEQYF. The chain carries TRBV5-1 and TRBJ2-5; unclear D gene. The end of the DNA aligns better with TRBJ2-7, so the J call may be wrong. Germline V gene lookup returns CDR1 SGHRS and CDR2 YFSETQ. The CDR3 covers 15 residues.

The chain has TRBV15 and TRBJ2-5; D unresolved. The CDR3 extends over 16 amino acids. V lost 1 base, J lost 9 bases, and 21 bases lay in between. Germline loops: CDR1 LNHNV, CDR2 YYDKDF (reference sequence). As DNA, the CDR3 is TGTGCCACCAGCAGAGGCAAGGCGCCAACGGAGAGGTCCCAGTACTTC. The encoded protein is CATSRGKAPTERSQYF.

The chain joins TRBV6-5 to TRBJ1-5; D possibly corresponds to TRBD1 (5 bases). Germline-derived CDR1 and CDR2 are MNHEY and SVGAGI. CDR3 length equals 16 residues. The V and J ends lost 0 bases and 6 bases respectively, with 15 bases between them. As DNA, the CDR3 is TGTGCCAGCAGTTACTCCAGGGACTTTTTGGCTCAGCCCCAGCATTTT. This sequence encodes CASSYSRDFLAQPQHF.

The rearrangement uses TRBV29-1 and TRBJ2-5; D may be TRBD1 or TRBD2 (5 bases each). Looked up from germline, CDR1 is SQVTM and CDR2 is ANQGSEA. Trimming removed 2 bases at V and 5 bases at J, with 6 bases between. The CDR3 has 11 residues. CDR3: CSVEWGETQYF. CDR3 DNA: TGCAGCGTTGAATGGGGGGAGACCCAGTACTTC.

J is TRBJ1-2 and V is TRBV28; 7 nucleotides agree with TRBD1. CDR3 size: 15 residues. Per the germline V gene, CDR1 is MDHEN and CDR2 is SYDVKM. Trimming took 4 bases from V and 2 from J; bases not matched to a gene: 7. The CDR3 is CASSSLGGGNYGYTF. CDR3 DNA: TGTGCCAGCAGTTCCCTGGGAGGGGGCAACTATGGCTACACCTTC.

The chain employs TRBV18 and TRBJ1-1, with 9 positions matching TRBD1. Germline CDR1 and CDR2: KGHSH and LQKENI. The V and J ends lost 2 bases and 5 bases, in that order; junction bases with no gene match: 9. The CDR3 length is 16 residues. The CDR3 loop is CASSPSRDRVETEAFF. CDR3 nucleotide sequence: TGTGCCAGCTCACCATCCAGGGACAGGGTAGAAACTGAAGCTTTCTTT.

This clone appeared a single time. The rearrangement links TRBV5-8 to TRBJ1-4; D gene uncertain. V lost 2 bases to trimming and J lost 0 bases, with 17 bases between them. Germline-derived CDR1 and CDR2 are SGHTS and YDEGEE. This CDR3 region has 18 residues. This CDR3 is CASSFLVLGLATNEKLFF. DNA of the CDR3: TGTGCCAGCAGCTTCTTGGTGCTAGGTCTTGCAACTAATGAAAAACTGTTTTTT.

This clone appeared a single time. CDR3 nucleotides: TGTGCCAGCAGCAACCGACCGGGCGTCGACGAGCAGTACTTC. Amino acids: CASSNRPGVDEQYF. The V gene is TRBV5-5, the J gene TRBJ2-7, with D hard to call. The germline V gene has CDR1 SGHKS and CDR2 YYEKEE (reference sequence). The CDR3 is 14 residues long. Trimming stripped 4 bases from V and 5 bases from J, with 16 bases between.

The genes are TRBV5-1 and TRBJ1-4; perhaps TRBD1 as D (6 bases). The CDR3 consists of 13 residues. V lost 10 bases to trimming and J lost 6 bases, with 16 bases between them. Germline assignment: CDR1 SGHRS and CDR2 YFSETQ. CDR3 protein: CASSQGFDEKLFF. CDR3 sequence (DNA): TGCGCCTCTTCTCAGGGGTTTGATGAAAAACTGTTTTTT.

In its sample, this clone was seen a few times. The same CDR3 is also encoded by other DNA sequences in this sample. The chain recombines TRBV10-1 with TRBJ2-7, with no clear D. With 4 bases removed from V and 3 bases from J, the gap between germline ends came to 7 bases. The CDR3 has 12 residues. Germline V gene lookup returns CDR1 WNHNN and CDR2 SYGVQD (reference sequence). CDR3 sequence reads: CASSVNLYEQYF. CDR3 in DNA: TGCGCCAGCAGTGTTAACCTCTACGAGCAGTACTTC.

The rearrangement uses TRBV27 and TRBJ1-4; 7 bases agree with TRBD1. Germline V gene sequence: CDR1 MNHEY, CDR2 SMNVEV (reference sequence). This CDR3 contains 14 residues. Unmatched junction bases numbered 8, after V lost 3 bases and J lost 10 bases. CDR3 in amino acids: CASSFGQDLAKLFF. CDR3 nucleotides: TGTGCCAGCAGTTTCGGACAGGACCTCGCAAAACTGTTTTTT.

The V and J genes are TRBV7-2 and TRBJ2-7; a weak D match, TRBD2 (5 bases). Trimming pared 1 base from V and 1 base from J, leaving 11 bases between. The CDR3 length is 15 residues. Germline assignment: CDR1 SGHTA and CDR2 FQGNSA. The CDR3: CASSLGSQRSYEQYF. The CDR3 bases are TGTGCCAGCAGCTTAGGATCCCAGCGGTCCTACGAGCAGTACTTC.

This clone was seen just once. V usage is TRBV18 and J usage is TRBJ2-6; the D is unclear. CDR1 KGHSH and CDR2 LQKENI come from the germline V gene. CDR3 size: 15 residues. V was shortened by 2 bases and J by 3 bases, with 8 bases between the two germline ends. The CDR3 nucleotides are TGTGCCAGCTCACCAAACGGGTTTGGGGCCAACGTCCTGACTTTC. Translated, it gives CASSPNGFGANVLTF.

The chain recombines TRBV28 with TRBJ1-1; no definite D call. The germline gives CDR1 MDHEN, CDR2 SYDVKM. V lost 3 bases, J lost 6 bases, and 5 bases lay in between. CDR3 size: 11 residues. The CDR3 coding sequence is TGTGCCAGCAGTTTTAGGGCTGAAGCTTTCTTT. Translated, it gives CASSFRAEAFF.

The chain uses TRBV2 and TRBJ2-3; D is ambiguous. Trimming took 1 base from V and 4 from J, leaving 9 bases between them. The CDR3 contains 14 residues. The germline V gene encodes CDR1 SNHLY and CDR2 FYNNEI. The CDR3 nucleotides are TGTGCCAGCAGTGAAGGGCTAGATCCAGATACGCAGTATTTT. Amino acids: CASSEGLDPDTQYF.

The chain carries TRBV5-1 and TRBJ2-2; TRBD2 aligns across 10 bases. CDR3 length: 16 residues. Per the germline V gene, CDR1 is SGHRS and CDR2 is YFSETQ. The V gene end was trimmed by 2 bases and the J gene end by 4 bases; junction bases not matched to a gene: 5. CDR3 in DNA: TGCGCCAGCAGCTTAGGGACTAGCGAAATCACCGGGGAGCTGTTTTTT. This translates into CASSLGTSEITGELFF.

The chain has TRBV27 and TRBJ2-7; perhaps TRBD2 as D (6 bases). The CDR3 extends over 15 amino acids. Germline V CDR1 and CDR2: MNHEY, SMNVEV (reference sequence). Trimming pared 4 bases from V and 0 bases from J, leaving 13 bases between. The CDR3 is CASSSPAGVSYEQYF. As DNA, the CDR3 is TGTGCCAGCAGTTCACCAGCGGGTGTCTCCTACGAGCAGTACTTC.

CDR3: CASSPVSELNTGELFF. For the CDR3, the DNA is TGTGCCAGCTCACCAGTCTCGGAGCTTAACACCGGGGAGCTGTTTTTT. The chain couples TRBV18 to TRBJ2-2; D gene uncertain. Trimming shortened V by 2 bases and J by 2 bases, and 12 bases separated the two germline ends. CDR1 and CDR2 from the germline V gene are KGHSH and LQKENI. There are 16 residues in the CDR3.

The CDR3 reads CASSLTKGNRVSYEQYF. In nucleotides, the CDR3 is TGTGCCAGCAGCTTAACGAAAGGAAACAGGGTTTCCTACGAGCAGTACTTC. The genes are TRBV7-9 and TRBJ2-7, with D tentatively TRBD1 (6 bases). Germline values: CDR1 SEHNR, CDR2 FQNEAQ (reference sequence). Trimming stripped 2 bases from V and 1 base from J, with 18 bases between. This CDR3 contains 17 residues. Supplemented by reference TRBV7-9 and TRBJ2-7, the full variable domain reads DTGVSQNPRHKITKRGQNVTFRCDPISEHNRLYWYRQTLGQGPEFLTYFQNEAQLEKSRLLSDRFSAERPKGSFSTLEIQRTEQGDSAMYLCASSLTKGNRVSYEQYFGPGTRLTVT.

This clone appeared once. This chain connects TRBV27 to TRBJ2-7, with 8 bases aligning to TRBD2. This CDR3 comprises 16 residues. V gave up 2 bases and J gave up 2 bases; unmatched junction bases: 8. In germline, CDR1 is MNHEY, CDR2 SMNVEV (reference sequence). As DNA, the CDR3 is TGTGCCAGCAGTTTAGATCAGAGGACTAGCCCCTACGAGCAGTACTTC. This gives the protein CASSLDQRTSPYEQYF.

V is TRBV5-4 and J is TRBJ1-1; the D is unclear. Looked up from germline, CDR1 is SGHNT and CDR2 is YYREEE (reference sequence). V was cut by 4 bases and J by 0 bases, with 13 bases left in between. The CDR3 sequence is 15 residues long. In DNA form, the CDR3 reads TGTGCCAGCAGCGACCCGGGAAACATGAACACTGAAGCTTTCTTT. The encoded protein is CASSDPGNMNTEAFF.

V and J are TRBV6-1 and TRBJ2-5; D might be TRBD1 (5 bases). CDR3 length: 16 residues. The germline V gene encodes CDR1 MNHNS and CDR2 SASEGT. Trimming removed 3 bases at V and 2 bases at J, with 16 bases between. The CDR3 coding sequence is TGTGCCAGCAGTGAGGGGCTTGTACGAACACAAGAGACCCAGTACTTC. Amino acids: CASSEGLVRTQETQYF.

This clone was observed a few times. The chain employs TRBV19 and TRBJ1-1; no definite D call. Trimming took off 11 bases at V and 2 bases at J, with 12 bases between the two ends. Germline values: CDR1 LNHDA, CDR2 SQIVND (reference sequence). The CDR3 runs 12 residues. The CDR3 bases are TGTGCCTGCCGGACGGGTAACACTGAAGCTTTCTTT. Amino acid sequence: CACRTGNTEAFF.

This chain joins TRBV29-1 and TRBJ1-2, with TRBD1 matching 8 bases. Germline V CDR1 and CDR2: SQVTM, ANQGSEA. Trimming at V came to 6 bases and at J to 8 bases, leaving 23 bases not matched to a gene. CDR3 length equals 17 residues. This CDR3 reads CSVRNPQLQGVTGGYTF. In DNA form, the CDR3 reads TGCAGCGTGCGAAATCCCCAGTTACAGGGGGTGACAGGCGGCTACACCTTC.

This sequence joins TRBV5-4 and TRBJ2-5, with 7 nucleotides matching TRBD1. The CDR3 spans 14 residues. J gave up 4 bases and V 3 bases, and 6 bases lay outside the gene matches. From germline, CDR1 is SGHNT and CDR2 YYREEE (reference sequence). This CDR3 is CASSSAGTVETQYF. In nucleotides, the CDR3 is TGTGCCAGCAGCTCGGCCGGGACAGTAGAGACCCAGTACTTC.

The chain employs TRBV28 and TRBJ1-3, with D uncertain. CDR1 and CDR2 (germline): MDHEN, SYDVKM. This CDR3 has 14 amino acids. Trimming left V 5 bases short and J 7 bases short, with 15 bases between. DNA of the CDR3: TGTGCCAGCAGTCCAAGGAATTGGTTCAACACCATATATTTT. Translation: CASSPRNWFNTIYF.

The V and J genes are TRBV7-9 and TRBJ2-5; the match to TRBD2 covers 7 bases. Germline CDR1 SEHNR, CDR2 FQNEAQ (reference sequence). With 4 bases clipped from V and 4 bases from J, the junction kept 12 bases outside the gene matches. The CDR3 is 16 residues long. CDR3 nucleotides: TGTGCCAGCAGCTCAACGGGACTACCAGTGCGAGAGACCCAGTACTTC. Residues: CASSSTGLPVRETQYF.

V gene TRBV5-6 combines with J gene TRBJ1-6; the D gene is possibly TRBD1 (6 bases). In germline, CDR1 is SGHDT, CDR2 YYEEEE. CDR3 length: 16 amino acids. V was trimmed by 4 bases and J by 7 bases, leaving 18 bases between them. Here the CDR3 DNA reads TGTGCCAGCAGCAAACAGGGCTCTCGTCCGAATTCACCCCTCCACTTT. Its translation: CASSKQGSRPNSPLHF.

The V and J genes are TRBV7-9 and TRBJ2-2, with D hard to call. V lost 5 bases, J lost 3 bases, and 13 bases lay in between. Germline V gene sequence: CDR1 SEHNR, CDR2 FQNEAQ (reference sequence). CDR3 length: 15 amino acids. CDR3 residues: CASSPPIPDTGELFF. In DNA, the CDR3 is TGTGCCAGCAGCCCCCCAATCCCCGACACCGGGGAGCTGTTTTTT.